A single T cell receptor beta chain is shown here with its context. Study processing details: It was from reference gene primer amplification that nucleated cell counts were estimated. This table comes from immunoSEQ multiplex PCR, and its TCRdb copy is limited to in-frame clones, with some not included. Clone size and the V and J calls come from that table; the DNA yielded D and trimming. The data contain 300,000 to 400,000 clones, roughly nine tenths of them singletons. Germline CDR1 reads MNHNY; CDR2 reads SVGAGI (reference sequence). Trimming pared 6 bases from V and 7 bases from J, leaving 18 bases between. The CDR3 length is 14 residues. This entry is derived from a study of blood T cell repertoires in COVID-19.

The specimen was PBMCs or T cells enriched from blood (not recorded which). The clonotype comes from a woman in her thirties who had recovered from COVID-19. This chain uses TRBV6-6 with TRBJ1-1, with D perhaps matching TRBD1 (5 bases). The CDR3 protein is CASSPAGFSVEAFF. In nucleotides, the CDR3 is TGTGCCAGCAGCCCCGCAGGGTTCTCCGTTGAAGCTTTCTTT.